This section outlines one T cell receptor beta chain sequence together with its context. Under the authors' procedure: Reference gene primer amplification gave estimated nucleated cell counts. TCRdb's table, derived via immunoSEQ multiplex PCR, lists solely in-frame clones and lacks some. The DNA was the basis for D and trimming; V, J and clone size are from that table. Altogether 120,000 to 150,000 clones are present, 80% to 90% being singletons, with the ten largest covering around 8%. This entry is derived from a study of blood T cell repertoires in COVID-19. Study details: The United States, Italy and Spain were the sources of the acute and convalescent COVID-19 samples. PBMCs, B-cell-depleted T cells, or T cells provided the cDNA or gDNA that made up the material.

The CDR3 sequence is 15 residues long. The V gene's germline CDR1 is LGHNA and CDR2 YSLEER. V lost 0 bases and J lost 3, with 8 bases in between. The Seattle patients joined while their infection was active and were tracked longitudinally afterward. This chain uses TRBV4-3 with TRBJ2-2; D not certain. Sequences were obtained from peripheral blood. The sequence derives from a woman between 55 and 75 years old with COVID-19, enrolled during active disease. The CDR3, as DNA: TGCGCCAGCAGCCAAGAAACGGCGGACACCGGGGAGCTGTTTTTT. Amino acids: CASSQETADTGELFF.